The subject of this entry is one T cell receptor (beta chain). V lost 6 bases to trimming and J lost 4 bases; unmatched junction nucleotides: 12. The CDR3 extends over 17 amino acids. Germline V lookup: CDR1 MGHDK, CDR2 SYGVNS. The sample belongs to a study of blood T cell repertoires in COVID-19. The overall study: Italy, Spain and the United States were the sources of the convalescent and acute COVID-19 samples. Nucleic acid was either cDNA or gDNA, and it came from T cells, B-cell-depleted T cells, or PBMCs.

Original analysis: How many nucleated cells were present was estimated from reference gene primer amplification. This table comes from immunoSEQ multiplex PCR, and its TCRdb copy is limited to in-frame clones, with some not included. That table supplies the V and J calls and clone size; D and trimming were determined from the DNA. This table has 650,000 to 800,000 clones, 75% to 90% appearing once. Material: peripheral blood. The genes are TRBV25-1 and TRBJ1-5; 10 positions agree with TRBD1. The clonotype comes from a young woman with acute or convalescent COVID-19. The CDR3 loop reads CASRGGQGDDLNQPQHF. The CDR3 bases are TGTGCCAGCAGGGGCGGACAGGGGGACGATTTGAATCAGCCCCAGCATTTT.